Included here is one T cell receptor (beta chain) sequence, with context. The antigen remains undetermined. The junction had 5 bases not matched to a gene; V was cut back by 1 base and J by 4 bases. Germline assignment: CDR1 SGHTA and CDR2 FQGNSA. This CDR3 region has 16 residues. The assay was run at deep level. Genomic DNA of every subset was divided equally among multiple immunoSEQ plates. Profiled with immunoSEQ multiplex PCR; TCRdb holds only in-frame clones, not every one. This table has millions of clones, more than 90% appearing once. These data come from a study of shared clonotypes between healthy human individuals. Study-level results: A handful of donors shared about 4.8% of their naive CD4 clonotypes.

What was sequenced was naive CD4+ T cells sorted from blood. Subset meaning: CD45RA+ positively selected. The TCR sequence derives from a man aged 18 to 30 in good health. The gene calls are TRBV7-2 and TRBJ2-2; 8 bases are a match to TRBD2. The CDR3 reads CASSLGAGAFTGELFF. CDR3 in DNA: TGTGCCAGCAGCTTAGGAGCGGGGGCCTTCACCGGGGAGCTGTTTTTT.